This TCR beta chain is drawn from a study of cytomegalovirus exposure and HLA in healthy donors. Study in general: Falling in the Caucasian-associated ancestry cluster were about 82% of a few hundred genotyped donors. Study-wide points: A later look showed TCR association rates differing by HLA locus, highest for DRB1 and lowest for HLA-C.

Turning to this clone: Its target is not known.

Healthy people donating bone marrow made up the donors. V lost 8 bases, J lost 6 bases, and 14 bases lay in between. Per the germline V gene, CDR1 is LNHNV and CDR2 is YYDKDF (reference sequence). CDR3 length equals 12 residues. PCR was performed using 60 Vbeta and 13 Jbeta primers. Assay: immunoSEQ multiplex PCR; the TCRdb copy retains only in-frame clones and omits some. The specimen's table records around 100,000 clones. The chain is built from TRBV15 and TRBJ2-7; the D is unclear. Sequenced input: PBMCs. This clonotype was obtained from a middle-aged man in good health and CMV-seropositive. CDR3 nucleotides: TGTGCCACCGGAGACCGGTTAAGCGAGCAGTACTTC. It translates to CATGDRLSEQYF.